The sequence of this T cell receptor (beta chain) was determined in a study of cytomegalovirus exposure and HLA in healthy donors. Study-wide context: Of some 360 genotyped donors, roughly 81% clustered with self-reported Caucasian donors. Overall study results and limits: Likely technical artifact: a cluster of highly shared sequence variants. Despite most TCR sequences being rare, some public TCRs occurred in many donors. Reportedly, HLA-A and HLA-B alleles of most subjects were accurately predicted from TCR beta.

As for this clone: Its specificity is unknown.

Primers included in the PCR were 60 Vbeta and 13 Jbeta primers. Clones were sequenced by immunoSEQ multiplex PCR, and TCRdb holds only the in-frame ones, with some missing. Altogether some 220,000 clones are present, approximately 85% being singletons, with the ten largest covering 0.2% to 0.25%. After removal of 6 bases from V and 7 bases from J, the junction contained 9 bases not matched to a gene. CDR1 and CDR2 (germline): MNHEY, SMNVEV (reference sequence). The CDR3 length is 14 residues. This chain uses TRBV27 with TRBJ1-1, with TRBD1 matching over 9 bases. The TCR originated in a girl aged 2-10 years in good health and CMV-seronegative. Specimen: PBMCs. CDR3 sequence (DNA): TGTGCCAGCAGCCGGGACAGGGTTTATTTTGAAGCTTTCTTT. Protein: CASSRDRVYFEAFF.